The clone carrying this T cell receptor (beta chain) has a handful of counts. Its antigen is undetermined. The sample belongs to a study of T-cell memory formation after mild COVID-19. 5'RACE, which relied on constant-segment primers, yielded TCR alpha and TCR beta cDNA libraries carrying sample barcodes and UMIs. TCRdb analysed the 5' RACE reads with MiXCR anew, one entry per CDR3 protein. The top ten hold roughly an eighth of the sample, which has roughly 500,000 distinct CDR3 sequences, around 20% seen once. Study results and limitations: While clones contracting from day 15 to 85 were balanced between CD4 and CD8, later expanders leaned CD4+.

After removal of 6 bases from V and 9 bases from J, the junction contained 7 bases not matched to a gene. CDR3 length: 13 residues. This chain joins TRBV12-3 or TRBV12-4 and TRBJ1-5; TRBD1 matches 8 bases. The sequence derives from an adult woman who had mild COVID-19 (a few samples of this study predate the infection). Cell type and time point are not known. Material: PBMCs or a T cell subset sorted from them (not recorded which). This CDR3 reads CASRSDRDLPQHF. CDR3 sequence (DNA): TGTGCCAGCAGGTCGGACAGGGATTTGCCCCAGCATTTT.